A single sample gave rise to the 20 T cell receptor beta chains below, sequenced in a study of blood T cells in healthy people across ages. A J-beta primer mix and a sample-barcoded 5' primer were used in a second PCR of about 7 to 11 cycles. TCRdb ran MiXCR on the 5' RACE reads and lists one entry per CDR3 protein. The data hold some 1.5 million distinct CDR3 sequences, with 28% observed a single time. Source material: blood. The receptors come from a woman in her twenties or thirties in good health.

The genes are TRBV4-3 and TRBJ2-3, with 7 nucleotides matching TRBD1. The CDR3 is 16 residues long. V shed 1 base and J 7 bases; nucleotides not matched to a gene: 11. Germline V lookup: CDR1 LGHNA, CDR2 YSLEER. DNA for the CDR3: TGCGCCAGCAGCCAAGGTTTGACAGGGACCCTGAATACGCAGTATTTT. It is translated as CASSQGLTGTLNTQYF.

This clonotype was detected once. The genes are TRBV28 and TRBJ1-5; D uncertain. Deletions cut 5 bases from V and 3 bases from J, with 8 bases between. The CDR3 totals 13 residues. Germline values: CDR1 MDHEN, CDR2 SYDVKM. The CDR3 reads CASSRPPNQPQHF. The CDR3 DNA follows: TGTGCCAGCAGTCGTCCGCCCAATCAGCCCCAGCATTTT. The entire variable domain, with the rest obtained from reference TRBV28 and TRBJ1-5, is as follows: DVKVTQSSRYLVKRTGEKVFLECVQDMDHENMFWYRQDPGLGLRLIYFSYDVKMKEKGDIPEGYSVSREKKERFSLILESASTNQTSMYLCASSRPPNQPQHFGDGTRLSIL.

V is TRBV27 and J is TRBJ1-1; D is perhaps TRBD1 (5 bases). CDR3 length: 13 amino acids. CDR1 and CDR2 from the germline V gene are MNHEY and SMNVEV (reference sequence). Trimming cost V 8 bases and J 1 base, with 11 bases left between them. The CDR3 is CASGRARNTEAFF. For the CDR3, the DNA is TGTGCCAGCGGCAGGGCACGGAACACTGAAGCTTTCTTT.

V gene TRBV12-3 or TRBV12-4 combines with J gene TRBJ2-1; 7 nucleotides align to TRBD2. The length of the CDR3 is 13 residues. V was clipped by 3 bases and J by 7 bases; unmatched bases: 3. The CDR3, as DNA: TGTGCCAGCAGTTTTGAACTAGCGAATGAGCAGTTCTTC. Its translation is CASSFELANEQFF.

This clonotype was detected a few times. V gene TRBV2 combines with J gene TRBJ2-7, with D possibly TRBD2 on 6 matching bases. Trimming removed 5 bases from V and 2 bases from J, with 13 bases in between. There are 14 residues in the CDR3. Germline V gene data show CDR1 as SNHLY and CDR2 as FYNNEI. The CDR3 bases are TGTGCCAGCAGTCGTCTAGCGACTACCTACGAGCAGTACTTC. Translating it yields CASSRLATTYEQYF.

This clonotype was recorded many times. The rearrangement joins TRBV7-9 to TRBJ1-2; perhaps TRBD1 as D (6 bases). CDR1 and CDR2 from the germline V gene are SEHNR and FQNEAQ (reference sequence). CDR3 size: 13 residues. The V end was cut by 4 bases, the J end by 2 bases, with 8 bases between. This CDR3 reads CASSYTGNYGYTF. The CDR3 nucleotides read TGTGCCAGCAGCTACACAGGGAACTATGGCTACACCTTC.

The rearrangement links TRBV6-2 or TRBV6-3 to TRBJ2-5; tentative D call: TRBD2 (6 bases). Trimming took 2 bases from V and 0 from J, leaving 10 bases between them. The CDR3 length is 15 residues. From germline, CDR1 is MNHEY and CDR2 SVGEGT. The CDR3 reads CASSYGGEYQETQYF. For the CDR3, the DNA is TGTGCCAGCAGTTACGGCGGGGAGTACCAAGAGACCCAGTACTTC.

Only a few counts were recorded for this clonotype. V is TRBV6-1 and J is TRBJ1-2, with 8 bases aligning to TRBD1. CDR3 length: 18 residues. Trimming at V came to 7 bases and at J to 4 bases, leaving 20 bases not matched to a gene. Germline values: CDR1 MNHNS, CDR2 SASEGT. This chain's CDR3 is CASTTTRQGKGGAYGYTF. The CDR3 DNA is TGTGCCAGCACGACGACTCGACAGGGGAAAGGTGGGGCCTATGGCTACACCTTC.

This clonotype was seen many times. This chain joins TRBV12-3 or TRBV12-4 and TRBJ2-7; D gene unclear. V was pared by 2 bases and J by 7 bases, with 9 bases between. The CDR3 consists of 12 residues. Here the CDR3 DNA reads TGTGCCAGCAGTTTATGGGGTAATGAGCAGTACTTC. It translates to CASSLWGNEQYF.

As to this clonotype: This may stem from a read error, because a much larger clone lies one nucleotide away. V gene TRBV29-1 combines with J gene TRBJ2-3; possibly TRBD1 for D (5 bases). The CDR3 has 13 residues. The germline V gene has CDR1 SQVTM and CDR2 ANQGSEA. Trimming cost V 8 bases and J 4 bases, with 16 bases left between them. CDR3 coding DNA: TGCAGCTCAGTTCCTCAGGGCCCAGATACGCAGTATTTT. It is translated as CSSVPQGPDTQYF.

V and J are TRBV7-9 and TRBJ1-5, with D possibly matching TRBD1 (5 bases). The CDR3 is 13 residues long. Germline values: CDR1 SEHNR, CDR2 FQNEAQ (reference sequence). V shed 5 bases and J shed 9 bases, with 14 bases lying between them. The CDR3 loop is CASSETQGAPQHF. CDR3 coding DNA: TGTGCCAGCAGCGAGACCCAAGGGGCGCCCCAGCATTTT.

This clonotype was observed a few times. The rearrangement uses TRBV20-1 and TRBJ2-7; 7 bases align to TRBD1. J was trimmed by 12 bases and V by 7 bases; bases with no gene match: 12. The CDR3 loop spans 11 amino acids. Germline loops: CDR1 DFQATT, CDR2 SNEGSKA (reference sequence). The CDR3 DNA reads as TGCAGTGTCCCCGACAGGGAAGATATGTACTTC. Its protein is CSVPDREDMYF.

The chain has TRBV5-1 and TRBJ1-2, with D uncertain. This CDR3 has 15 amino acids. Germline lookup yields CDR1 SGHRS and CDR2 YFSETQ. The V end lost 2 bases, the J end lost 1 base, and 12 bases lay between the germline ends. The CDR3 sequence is CASSLGNRFNYGYTF. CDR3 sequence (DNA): TGCGCCAGCAGCTTAGGTAACCGGTTTAACTATGGCTACACCTTC.

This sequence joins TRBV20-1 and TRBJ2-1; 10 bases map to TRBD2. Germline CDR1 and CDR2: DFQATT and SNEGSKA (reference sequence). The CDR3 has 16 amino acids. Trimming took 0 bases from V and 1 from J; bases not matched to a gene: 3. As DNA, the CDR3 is TGCAGTGCTAGAGATACGACTAGCGGGTCCTACAATGAGCAGTTCTTC. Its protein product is CSARDTTSGSYNEQFF.

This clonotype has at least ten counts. CDR3 bases: TGTGCCAGCAGCACCCGGCGACAGGGGACCTACGAGCAGTACTTC. It is translated as CASSTRRQGTYEQYF. This rearrangement joins TRBV12-3 or TRBV12-4 to TRBJ2-7, with 8 nucleotides matching TRBD1. V trimming: 6 bases; J trimming: 2 bases; junction bases outside the gene matches: 9. This CDR3 comprises 15 residues.

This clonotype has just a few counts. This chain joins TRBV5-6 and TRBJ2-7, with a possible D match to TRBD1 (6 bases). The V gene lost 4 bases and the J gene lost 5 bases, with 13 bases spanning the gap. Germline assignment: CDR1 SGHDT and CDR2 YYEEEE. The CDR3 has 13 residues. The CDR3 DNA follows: TGTGCCAGCAGCCAGGGGACACGGGACGAGCAGTACTTC. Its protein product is CASSQGTRDEQYF.

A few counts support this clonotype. The chain's CDR3 is CSARVLGGFTDTQYF. The CDR3, as DNA: TGCAGTGCTAGAGTACTGGGGGGATTCACAGATACGCAGTATTTT. This rearrangement joins TRBV20-1 to TRBJ2-3; possible D gene TRBD2, 6 bases. Trimming removed 1 base from V and 2 bases from J, with 13 bases in between. The germline V gene has CDR1 DFQATT and CDR2 SNEGSKA (reference sequence). This CDR3 has 15 residues.

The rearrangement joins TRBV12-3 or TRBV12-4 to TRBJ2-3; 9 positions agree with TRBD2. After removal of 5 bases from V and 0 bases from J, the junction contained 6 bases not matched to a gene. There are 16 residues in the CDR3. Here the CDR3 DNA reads TGTGCCAGCAGTATGACTAGCGGAGGTAGCACAGATACGCAGTATTTT. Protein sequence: CASSMTSGGSTDTQYF.

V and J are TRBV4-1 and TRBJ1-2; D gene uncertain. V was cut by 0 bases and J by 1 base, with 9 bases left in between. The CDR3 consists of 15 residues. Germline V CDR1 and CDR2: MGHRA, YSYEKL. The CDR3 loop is CASSQDRRSNYGYTF. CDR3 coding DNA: TGCGCCAGCAGCCAAGATCGACGGAGTAACTATGGCTACACCTTC.

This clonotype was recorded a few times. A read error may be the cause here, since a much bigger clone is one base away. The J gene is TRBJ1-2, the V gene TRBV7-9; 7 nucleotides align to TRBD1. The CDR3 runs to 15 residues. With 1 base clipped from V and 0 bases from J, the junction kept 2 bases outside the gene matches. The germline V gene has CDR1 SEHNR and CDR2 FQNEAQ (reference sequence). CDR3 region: CASSLDTGANYGYTF. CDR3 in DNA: TGTGCCAGCAGCTTAGACACAGGGGCTAACTATGGCTACACCTTC.